Presented here are 27 T cell receptor beta chains from one specimen sequenced in a study of technical replicates of blood from a handful of donors. Data came from immunoSEQ multiplex PCR; TCRdb stores just in-frame clones and leaves some out. The sample has approximately 97,000 clones, around 95% seen once. The sequenced sample consisted of T cells isolated from PBMCs. These receptors were collected from a human donor in good health.

The chain uses TRBV6-5 and TRBJ2-1; tentative D call: TRBD2 (7 bases). The CDR3 is made up of 14 amino acids. The V end lost 7 bases, the J end lost 6 bases, and 16 bases lay between the germline ends. Germline V lookup: CDR1 MNHEY, CDR2 SVGAGI. CDR3 DNA sequence: TGTGCCAGCAAAAGGGGGGAGGGATTCAATGAGCAGTTCTTC. Its protein product is CASKRGEGFNEQFF.

This clone was picked up one time. The chain has TRBV27 and TRBJ1-5, with a weak D call TRBD1 (6 bases). The CDR3 spans 14 residues. Germline CDR1 is MNHEY and CDR2 is SMNVEV (reference sequence). The V end was cut by 3 bases, the J end by 6 bases, with 12 bases between. Here the CDR3 reads CASSFSGEGQPQHF. DNA of the CDR3: TGTGCCAGCAGTTTCTCAGGGGAAGGTCAGCCCCAGCATTTT.

This clone was recorded once. The V gene is TRBV19, the J gene TRBJ1-1; 7 positions match TRBD1. The length of the CDR3 is 13 residues. V shed 5 bases and J 5 bases; nucleotides not matched to a gene: 5. The germline V gene encodes CDR1 LNHDA and CDR2 SQIVND (reference sequence). This CDR3 reads CASSAGGRTEAFF. The CDR3 bases are TGTGCCAGTAGTGCAGGGGGTCGGACTGAAGCTTTCTTT.

The rearrangement joins TRBV4-2 to TRBJ2-7, with TRBD2 matching 8 bases. The trim removed 1 base at V and 1 base at J, leaving 6 bases unmatched. This CDR3 contains 16 residues. From germline, CDR1 is LGHNA and CDR2 YNFKEQ. CDR3 amino acids: CASSQADTGGSYEQYF. The CDR3 DNA follows: TGTGCCAGCAGCCAAGCAGACACGGGAGGGTCCTACGAGCAGTACTTC.

The chain joins TRBV13 to TRBJ2-3; 7 bases fit TRBD2. V gave up 2 bases and J gave up 4 bases; unmatched junction bases: 6. This CDR3 is 15 amino acids long. In germline, CDR1 is PRHDT, CDR2 FYEKMQ (reference sequence). CDR3 nucleotide sequence: TGTGCCAGCAGCTTATTGCGGGAGAGTTCAGATACGCAGTATTTT. It translates to CASSLLRESSDTQYF.

In DNA form, the CDR3 reads TGCAGCGTTGCGGCAGGGTTGGTGAGGACTGAAGCTTTCTTT. Translated, it gives CSVAAGLVRTEAFF. This chain links TRBV29-1 with TRBJ1-1, with D maybe TRBD1 (5 bases). The CDR3 has 14 amino acids. Germline CDR1 SQVTM, CDR2 ANQGSEA. Trimming removed 4 bases at V and 5 bases at J, with 17 bases between.

This chain joins TRBV6-1 and TRBJ2-7, with TRBD1 matching 11 bases. The J segment lost 3 bases and the V segment lost 6 bases, leaving 4 bases of the junction unmatched. Germline CDR1 reads MNHNS; CDR2 reads SASEGT. This CDR3 region has 14 residues. CDR3 sequence: CASRPGTGGYEQYF. The CDR3 DNA follows: TGTGCCAGCAGGCCCGGGACAGGGGGCTACGAGCAGTACTTC.

CDR3 sequence: CASSLARTGGVETQYF. Here the CDR3 DNA reads TGTGCCAGCAGCTTAGCTCGGACAGGGGGCGTAGAGACCCAGTACTTC. This chain connects TRBV7-3 to TRBJ2-5, with 11 bases fitting TRBD1. The CDR3 totals 16 residues. J gave up 4 bases and V 2 bases, and 6 bases lay outside the gene matches. CDR1 and CDR2 from the germline V gene are SGHTA and FQGTGA.

The chain combines TRBV5-8 with TRBJ2-2, with 13 nucleotides matching TRBD2. CDR1 and CDR2 from the germline V gene are SGHTS and YDEGEE. V was pared by 4 bases and J by 3 bases, with 6 bases of the junction left unmatched. The CDR3 sequence is 17 residues long. CDR3 DNA sequence: TGTGCCAGCAGCACGGGACTAGCGGGACTTCACACCGGGGAGCTGTTTTTT. It encodes CASSTGLAGLHTGELFF.

The rearrangement uses TRBV29-1 and TRBJ2-7; TRBD1 aligns across 10 bases. The germline gives CDR1 SQVTM, CDR2 ANQGSEA. The V and J ends lost 5 bases and 3 bases, in that order; junction bases with no gene match: 10. The CDR3 covers 15 residues. Here the CDR3 DNA reads TGCAGCGTTTGGGGACAGGGGAACACACTCTACGAGCAGTACTTC. The encoded protein is CSVWGQGNTLYEQYF.

This chain joins TRBV27 and TRBJ1-1, with 7 nucleotides matching TRBD1. Germline assignment: CDR1 MNHEY and CDR2 SMNVEV (reference sequence). The CDR3 is 14 amino acids. V dropped 6 bases and J dropped 3; count of bases not matched to a gene: 7. The CDR3 loop reads CASRVTGADTEAFF. The DNA for the CDR3 is TGTGCCAGCAGGGTCACAGGGGCGGACACTGAAGCTTTCTTT.

On this clone itself: In the same sample, other DNA sequences code for this CDR3. The chain joins TRBV15 to TRBJ1-3; 8 bases fit TRBD1. V lost 0 bases and J lost 2; bases outside the gene matches: 0. Germline V lookup: CDR1 LNHNV, CDR2 YYDKDF (reference sequence). The CDR3 sequence is 15 residues long. Here the CDR3 DNA reads TGTGCCACCAGCAGAGACAGGGGGCCTGGAAACACCATATATTTT. It specifies CATSRDRGPGNTIYF.

The rearrangement uses TRBV5-1 and TRBJ2-2; 7 nucleotides match TRBD1. Germline V gene sequence: CDR1 SGHRS, CDR2 YFSETQ. This CDR3 comprises 15 residues. Losses at the gene ends were 2 bases for V and 3 bases for J; bases not matched to a gene: 4. CDR3: CASSFYDRDTGELFF. As DNA, the CDR3 is TGCGCCAGCAGCTTTTACGACAGGGACACCGGGGAGCTGTTTTTT.

V gene TRBV4-3 combines with J gene TRBJ2-2; 8 bases align to TRBD1. The CDR3 is 19 residues long. CDR1 and CDR2 (germline): LGHNA, YSLEER. The V and J ends lost 6 bases and 9 bases, in that order; junction bases with no gene match: 24. The CDR3 here is CASRTTPDNDRGGGRELFF. The DNA for the CDR3 is TGCGCCAGCAGAACCACTCCCGACAATGACAGGGGTGGGGGCCGGGAGCTGTTTTTT.

The chain has TRBV27 and TRBJ1-2; TRBD1 matches at 11 bases. The junction had 3 bases not matched to a gene; V was cut back by 2 bases and J by 4 bases. CDR1 is MNHEY and CDR2 is SMNVEV in the germline V gene (reference sequence). This CDR3 has 15 residues. This chain's CDR3 is CASSLGTGGSYGYTF. The CDR3 coding sequence is TGTGCCAGCAGTTTAGGGACAGGGGGGTCCTATGGCTACACCTTC.

The chain has TRBV18 and TRBJ2-7, with D maybe TRBD1 (6 bases). The germline V gene has CDR1 KGHSH and CDR2 LQKENI. V lost 7 bases and J 3 bases, leaving 13 bases between the germline ends. The CDR3 length is 13 residues. CDR3 in amino acids: CASYSGVGYEQYF. CDR3 sequence (DNA): TGTGCCAGCTACTCAGGGGTCGGCTACGAGCAGTACTTC.

The chain is built from TRBV4-2 and TRBJ2-5, with D possibly TRBD1 on 6 matching bases. The CDR3 totals 15 residues. Trimming pared 1 base from V and 5 bases from J, leaving 14 bases between. Germline V gives CDR1 LGHNA, CDR2 YNFKEQ. Here the CDR3 reads CASSQVQTGEETQYF. The DNA of the CDR3 is TGTGCCAGCAGCCAAGTCCAGACAGGAGAGGAGACCCAGTACTTC.

The chain has TRBV13 and TRBJ2-2; D remains unclear. This CDR3 has 13 residues. From germline, CDR1 is PRHDT and CDR2 FYEKMQ (reference sequence). V was cut by 6 bases and J by 3 bases, with 8 bases left in between. CDR3: CASRAPDTGELFF. The DNA for the CDR3 is TGTGCCAGCAGAGCCCCCGACACCGGGGAGCTGTTTTTT.

The gene calls are TRBV5-1 and TRBJ2-7, with D possibly matching TRBD1 (5 bases). The CDR3 extends over 13 amino acids. The germline V gene has CDR1 SGHRS and CDR2 YFSETQ. V dropped 4 bases and J dropped 6 bases, with 14 bases sitting between them. The CDR3 loop reads CASSTGPRSEQYF. The CDR3 DNA follows: TGCGCCAGCAGCACAGGACCGCGTAGCGAGCAGTACTTC.

J is TRBJ2-7 and V is TRBV6-5, with a weak D call TRBD1 (5 bases). The CDR3 is made up of 15 amino acids. Germline values: CDR1 MNHEY, CDR2 SVGAGI. V lost 0 bases and J lost 2, with 11 bases in between. The CDR3: CASSYSEAGTYEQYF. In DNA form, the CDR3 reads TGTGCCAGCAGTTACTCTGAGGCAGGGACCTACGAGCAGTACTTC.

The DNA for the CDR3 is TGTGCCTGGACCCCGGGACTTTCTCTCGAGCAGTACTTC. Its translation: CAWTPGLSLEQYF. The gene calls are TRBV30 and TRBJ2-7; D may be TRBD2 (6 bases). Per germline, CDR1 GTSNPN and CDR2 SVGIG (reference sequence). The CDR3 runs 13 residues. The V end was cut by 4 bases, the J end by 6 bases, with 16 bases between.

This clone was seen a handful of times. This chain connects TRBV14 to TRBJ1-1; D uncertain. Trimming removed 1 base from V and 9 bases from J, with 12 bases in between. The CDR3 has 13 amino acids. Germline lookup yields CDR1 SGHDN and CDR2 FVKESK. DNA for the CDR3: TGTGCCAGCAGCCAAGCCTTACTCCGTCAAGCTTTCTTT. Translating it yields CASSQALLRQAFF.

The rearrangement joins TRBV28 to TRBJ2-1; 9 nucleotides line up with TRBD2. From germline, CDR1 is MDHEN and CDR2 SYDVKM. The CDR3 totals 17 residues. V was pared by 2 bases and J by 6 bases, with 11 bases of the junction left unmatched. CDR3 nucleotide sequence: TGTGCCAGCAGTTTAACCGTACGGGTGGGACTAGCCAATGAGCAGTTCTTC. Translated, it gives CASSLTVRVGLANEQFF.

This rearrangement joins TRBV4-1 to TRBJ2-7, with 7 bases lining up with TRBD1. Germline CDR1 is MGHRA and CDR2 is YSYEKL. This CDR3 is 14 amino acids long. The V segment lost 0 bases and the J segment 3 bases; nucleotides outside the gene matches: 2. The CDR3 spells CASSQEQGYYEQYF. The CDR3 region has the DNA TGCGCCAGCAGCCAAGAACAGGGGTACTACGAGCAGTACTTC.

The chain couples TRBV30 to TRBJ1-5, with D maybe TRBD1 (5 bases). CDR1 and CDR2 from the germline V gene are GTSNPN and SVGIG (reference sequence). CDR3 length equals 13 residues. Trimming took 2 bases from V and 9 from J, leaving 14 bases between them. CDR3 coding DNA: TGTGCCTGGAGTAAGCAGCGCGGGGGGCCCCAGCATTTT. Protein sequence: CAWSKQRGGPQHF.

V is TRBV7-2 and J is TRBJ2-2; D uncertain. The germline V gene has CDR1 SGHTA and CDR2 FQGNSA. The CDR3 extends over 17 amino acids. V was clipped by 5 bases and J by 2 bases, with 18 bases between them. Here the CDR3 DNA reads TGTGCCAGCAGCCTCTCCGTAGTAGACACTAACACCGGGGAGCTGTTTTTT. This codes for CASSLSVVDTNTGELFF.

V and J are TRBV5-4 and TRBJ1-3; D is ambiguous. The CDR3 spans 15 residues. Germline CDR1 and CDR2: SGHNT and YYREEE (reference sequence). Trimming pared 0 bases from V and 2 bases from J, leaving 9 bases between. CDR3 DNA sequence: TGTGCCAGCAGCTTGGGAGTTGCCCCTGGAAACACCATATATTTT. Translated: CASSLGVAPGNTIYF. Variable domain in full (rest from reference TRBV5-4 and TRBJ1-3): ETGVTQSPTHLIKTRGQQVTLRCSSQSGHNTVSWYQQALGQGPQFIFQYYREEENGRGNFPPRFSGLQFPNYSSELNVNALELDDSALYLCASSLGVAPGNTIYFGEGSWLTVV.